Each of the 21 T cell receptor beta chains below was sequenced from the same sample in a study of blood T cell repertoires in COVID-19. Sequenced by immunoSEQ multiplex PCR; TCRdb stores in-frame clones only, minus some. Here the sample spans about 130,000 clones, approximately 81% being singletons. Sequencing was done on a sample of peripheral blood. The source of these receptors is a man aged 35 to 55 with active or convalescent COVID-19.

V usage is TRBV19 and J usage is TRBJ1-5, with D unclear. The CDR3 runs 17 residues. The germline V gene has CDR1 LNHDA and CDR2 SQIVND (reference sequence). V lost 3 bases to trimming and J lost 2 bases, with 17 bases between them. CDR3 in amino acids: CASSIPRTLRGNQPQHF. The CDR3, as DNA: TGTGCCAGTAGTATCCCCAGGACTTTGAGGGGCAATCAGCCCCAGCATTTT.

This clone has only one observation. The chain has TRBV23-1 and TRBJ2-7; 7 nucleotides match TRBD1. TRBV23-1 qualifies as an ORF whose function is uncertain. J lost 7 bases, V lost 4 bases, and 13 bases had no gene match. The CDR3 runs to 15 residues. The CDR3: CASSPRQLPRGEQYF. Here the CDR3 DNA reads TGCGCCAGCAGTCCTCGACAGCTGCCCAGGGGGGAGCAGTACTTC.

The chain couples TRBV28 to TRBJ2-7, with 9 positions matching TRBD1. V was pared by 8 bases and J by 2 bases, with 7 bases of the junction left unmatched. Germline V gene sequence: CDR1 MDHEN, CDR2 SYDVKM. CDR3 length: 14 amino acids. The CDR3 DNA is TGTGCCAGCGGGGAGGACAGGGGTCCCTACGAGCAGTACTTC. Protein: CASGEDRGPYEQYF.

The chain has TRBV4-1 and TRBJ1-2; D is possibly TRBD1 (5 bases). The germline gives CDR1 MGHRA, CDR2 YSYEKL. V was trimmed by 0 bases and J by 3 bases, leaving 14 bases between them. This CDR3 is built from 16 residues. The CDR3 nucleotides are TGCGCCAGCAGCCAAGATTTTGGGGGAGGGGACTATGGCTACACCTTC. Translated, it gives CASSQDFGGGDYGYTF.

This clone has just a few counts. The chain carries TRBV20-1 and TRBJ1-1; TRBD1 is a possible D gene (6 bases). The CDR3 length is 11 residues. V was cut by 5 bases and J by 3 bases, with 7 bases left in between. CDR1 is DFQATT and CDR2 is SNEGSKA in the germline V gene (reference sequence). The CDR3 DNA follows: TGCAGTGCTCAGGGGTACACTGAAGCTTTCTTT. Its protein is CSAQGYTEAFF.

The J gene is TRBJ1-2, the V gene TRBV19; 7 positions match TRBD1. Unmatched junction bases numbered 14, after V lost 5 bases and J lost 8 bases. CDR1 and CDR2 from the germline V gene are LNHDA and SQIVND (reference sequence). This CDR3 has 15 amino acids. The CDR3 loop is CASSPEQGNPQGYTF. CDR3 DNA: TGTGCCAGTAGTCCTGAACAGGGGAACCCCCAGGGCTACACCTTC.

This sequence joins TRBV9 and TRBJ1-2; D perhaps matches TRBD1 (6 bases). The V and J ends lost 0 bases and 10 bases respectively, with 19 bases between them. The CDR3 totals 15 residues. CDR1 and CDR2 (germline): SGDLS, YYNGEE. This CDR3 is CASSVEVGGRGIYTF. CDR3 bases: TGTGCCAGCAGCGTAGAGGTTGGGGGCAGGGGAATCTACACCTTC. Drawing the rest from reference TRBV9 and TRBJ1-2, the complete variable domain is DSGVTQTPKHLITATGQRVTLRCSPRSGDLSVYWYQQSLDQGLQFLIQYYNGEERAKGNILERFSAQQFPDLHSELNLSSLELGDSALYFCASSVEVGGRGIYTFGSGTRLTVV.

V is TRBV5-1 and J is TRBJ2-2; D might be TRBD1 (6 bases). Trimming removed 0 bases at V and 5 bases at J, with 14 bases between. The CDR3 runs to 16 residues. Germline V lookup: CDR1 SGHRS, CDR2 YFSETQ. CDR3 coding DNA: TGCGCCAGCAGCTTGGCCAAGGGGGTCTCGACCGGGGAGCTGTTTTTT. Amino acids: CASSLAKGVSTGELFF.

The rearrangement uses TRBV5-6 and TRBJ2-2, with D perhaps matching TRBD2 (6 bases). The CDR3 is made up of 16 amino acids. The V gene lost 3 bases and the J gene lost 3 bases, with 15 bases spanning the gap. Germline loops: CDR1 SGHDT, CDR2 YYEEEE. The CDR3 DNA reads TGTGCCAGCAGCTGGACGGGGGAGAGGGACACCGGGGAGCTGTTTTTT. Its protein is CASSWTGERDTGELFF.

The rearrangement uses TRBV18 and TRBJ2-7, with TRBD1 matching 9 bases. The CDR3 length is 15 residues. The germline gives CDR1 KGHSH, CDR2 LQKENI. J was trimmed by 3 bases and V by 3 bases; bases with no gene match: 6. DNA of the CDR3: TGTGCCAGCTCACCCGGACAGGGGCGCCACTACGAGCAGTACTTC. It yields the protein CASSPGQGRHYEQYF.

In DNA, the CDR3 is TGTGCCAGCAGATCGGGACAGGGCATGGGGACCGGGGAGCTGTTTTTT. The encoded protein is CASRSGQGMGTGELFF. The chain recombines TRBV27 with TRBJ2-2; TRBD1 aligns across 9 bases. CDR1 is MNHEY and CDR2 is SMNVEV in the germline V gene (reference sequence). The CDR3 runs 16 residues. With 6 bases clipped from V and 5 bases from J, the junction kept 10 bases outside the gene matches.

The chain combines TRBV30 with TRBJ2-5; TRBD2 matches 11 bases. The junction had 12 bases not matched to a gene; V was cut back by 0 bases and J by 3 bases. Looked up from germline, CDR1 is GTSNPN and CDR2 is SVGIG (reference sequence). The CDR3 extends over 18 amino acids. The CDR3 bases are TGTGCCTGGAGTGTTTATAAGGCTAGCGGGAGGTTTGAAGAGACCCAGTACTTC. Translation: CAWSVYKASGRFEETQYF.

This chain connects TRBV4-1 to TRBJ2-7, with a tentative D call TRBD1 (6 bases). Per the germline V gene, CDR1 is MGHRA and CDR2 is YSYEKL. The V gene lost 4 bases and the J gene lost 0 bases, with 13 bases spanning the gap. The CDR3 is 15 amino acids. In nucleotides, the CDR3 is TGCGCCAGCAGCCCGACAGGAAGAAGCTCCTACGAGCAGTACTTC. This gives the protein CASSPTGRSSYEQYF.

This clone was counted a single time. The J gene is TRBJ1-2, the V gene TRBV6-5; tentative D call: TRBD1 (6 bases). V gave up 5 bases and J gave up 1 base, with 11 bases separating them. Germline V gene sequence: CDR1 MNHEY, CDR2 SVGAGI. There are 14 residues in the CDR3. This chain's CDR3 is CASSTRGGNYGYTF. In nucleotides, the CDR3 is TGTGCCAGCAGTACCCGAGGGGGTAACTATGGCTACACCTTC.

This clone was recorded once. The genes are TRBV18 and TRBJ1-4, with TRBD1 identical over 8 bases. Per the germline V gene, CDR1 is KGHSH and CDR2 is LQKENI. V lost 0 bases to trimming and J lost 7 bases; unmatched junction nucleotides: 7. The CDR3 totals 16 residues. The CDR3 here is CASSPPTGQAGEKLFF. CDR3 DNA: TGTGCCAGCTCACCACCGACGGGACAGGCGGGTGAAAAACTGTTTTTT.

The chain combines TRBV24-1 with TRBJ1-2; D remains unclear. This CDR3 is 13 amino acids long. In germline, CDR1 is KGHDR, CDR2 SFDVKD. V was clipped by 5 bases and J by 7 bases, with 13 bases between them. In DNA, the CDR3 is TGTGCCACCAGTGTCGGGTCGTCCGGTGGCTACACCTTC. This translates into CATSVGSSGGYTF.

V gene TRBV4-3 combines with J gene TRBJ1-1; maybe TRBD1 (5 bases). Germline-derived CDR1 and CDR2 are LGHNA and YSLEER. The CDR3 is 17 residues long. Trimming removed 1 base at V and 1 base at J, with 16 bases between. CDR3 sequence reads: CASSQGPRLGENTEAFF. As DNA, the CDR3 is TGCGCCAGCAGCCAAGGACCCCGTCTAGGGGAGAACACTGAAGCTTTCTTT.

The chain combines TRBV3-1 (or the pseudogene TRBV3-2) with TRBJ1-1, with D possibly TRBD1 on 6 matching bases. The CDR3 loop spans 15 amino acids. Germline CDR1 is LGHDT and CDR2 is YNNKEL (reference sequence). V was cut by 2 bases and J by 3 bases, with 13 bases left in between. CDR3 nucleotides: TGTGCCAGCAGCCAATTACAGGGATCACACACTGAAGCTTTCTTT. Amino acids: CASSQLQGSHTEAFF.

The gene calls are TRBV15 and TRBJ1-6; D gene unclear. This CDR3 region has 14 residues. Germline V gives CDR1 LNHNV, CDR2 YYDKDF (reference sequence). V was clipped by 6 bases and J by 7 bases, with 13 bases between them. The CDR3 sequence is CATRPPLENSPLHF. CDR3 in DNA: TGTGCCACCAGACCCCCCTTGGAGAATTCACCCCTCCACTTT.

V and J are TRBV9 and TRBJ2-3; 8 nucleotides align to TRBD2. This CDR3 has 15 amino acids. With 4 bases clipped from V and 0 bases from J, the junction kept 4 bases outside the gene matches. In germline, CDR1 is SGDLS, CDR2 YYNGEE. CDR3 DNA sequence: TGTGCCAGCAGCTCCGAGCGGGGGAGCACAGATACGCAGTATTTT. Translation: CASSSERGSTDTQYF.

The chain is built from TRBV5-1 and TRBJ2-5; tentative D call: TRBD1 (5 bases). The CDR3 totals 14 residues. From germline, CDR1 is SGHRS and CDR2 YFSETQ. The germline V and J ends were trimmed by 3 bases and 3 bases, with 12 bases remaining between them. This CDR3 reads CASSSTRVEETQYF. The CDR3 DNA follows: TGCGCCAGCAGCTCAACCAGGGTGGAAGAGACCCAGTACTTC.